The next 6 T cell receptor beta chains were all read from a single sample in a study of T cells after yellow fever vaccination. TCRdb redid the calling of the 5' RACE reads with MiXCR, one entry per CDR3 protein. The data show 120,000 or so distinct CDR3 sequences, about 8.2% seen once. Sample: CD8+ T cells sorted from PBMCs, taken on the day of the yellow fever booster vaccination. The receptors originated from a man aged 18 to 29 who received the YFV17D yellow fever vaccine.

This clonotype was seen a few times. The gene calls are TRBV30 and TRBJ1-6; TRBD1 matches 7 bases. This CDR3 region has 13 residues. With 2 bases clipped from V and 8 bases from J, the junction kept 3 bases outside the gene matches. The germline V gene has CDR1 GTSNPN and CDR2 SVGIG (reference sequence). CDR3 nucleotides: TGTGCCTGGAGTAGGGGGCTGGATTCACCCCTCCACTTT. Translating gives CAWSRGLDSPLHF.

This clonotype was detected a few times. The rearrangement links TRBV20-1 to TRBJ1-2; 7 bases are a match to TRBD1. CDR1 DFQATT and CDR2 SNEGSKA come from the germline V gene (reference sequence). The CDR3 runs 16 residues. Trimming took 2 bases from V and 3 from J; bases not matched to a gene: 12. The CDR3 nucleotides are TGCAGTGCTAGATCGCTTGTGGCAGGGGGTGACTATGGCTACACCTTC. Its protein product is CSARSLVAGGDYGYTF.

J is TRBJ2-7 and V is TRBV7-9; the D is unclear. The CDR3 loop spans 12 amino acids. Germline V gene lookup returns CDR1 SEHNR and CDR2 FQNEAQ (reference sequence). V was trimmed by 2 bases and J by 1 base, leaving 3 bases between them. CDR3 bases: TGTGCCAGCAGCTTATTTTCCTACGAGCAGTACTTC. Translating it yields CASSLFSYEQYF.

The chain couples TRBV5-5 to TRBJ2-3; D is uncertain. The V and J ends lost 0 bases and 1 base respectively, with 9 bases between them. Per the germline V gene, CDR1 is SGHKS and CDR2 is YYEKEE (reference sequence). The CDR3 totals 15 residues. CDR3: CASSLGQIGTDTQYF. Written as DNA, the CDR3 is TGTGCCAGCAGCTTGGGGCAGATCGGCACAGATACGCAGTATTTT.

The chain couples TRBV15 to TRBJ2-3; 7 nucleotides agree with TRBD1. The CDR3 runs 15 residues. With 5 bases clipped from V and 0 bases from J, the junction kept 5 bases outside the gene matches. The germline V gene encodes CDR1 LNHNV and CDR2 YYDKDF (reference sequence). The CDR3 nucleotides are TGTGCCACCAGCGGGACAGAACCTAGCACAGATACGCAGTATTTT. Its translation is CATSGTEPSTDTQYF.

The table lists this clonotype with many counts. The J gene is TRBJ1-2, the V gene TRBV4-3; D is undetermined. CDR1 is LGHNA, CDR2 YSLEER, per germline. The CDR3 has 15 residues. V was trimmed by 4 bases and J by 1 base, leaving 13 bases between them. The CDR3: CASSLGGQLNYGYTF. For the CDR3, the DNA is TGCGCCAGCAGCCTAGGAGGGCAGCTTAACTATGGCTACACCTTC.